The subject of this entry is one T cell receptor beta chain. Clones were sequenced by immunoSEQ multiplex PCR, and TCRdb holds only the in-frame ones, with some missing. The data show almost 25,000 clones, around 83% seen once. This entry belongs to a study of blood T cell repertoires in COVID-19. Trimming took off 0 bases at V and 4 bases at J, with 10 bases between the two ends. This CDR3 contains 14 residues. The germline CDR1 and CDR2 sequences are SGDLS and YYNGEE. The gene calls are TRBV9 and TRBJ2-5, with TRBD1 as a possible D gene (5 bases). This receptor was identified in a human donor in a cohort sampled during active COVID-19. Sequencing was done on a sample of peripheral blood. The CDR3 protein is CASSVAAGRETQYF. The CDR3 bases are TGTGCCAGCAGCGTAGCGGCAGGGCGAGAGACCCAGTACTTC. Full variable domain (rest looked up from reference TRBV9 and TRBJ2-5): DSGVTQTPKHLITATGQRVTLRCSPRSGDLSVYWYQQSLDQGLQFLIQYYNGEERAKGNILERFSAQQFPDLHSELNLSSLELGDSALYFCASSVAAGRETQYFGPGTRLLVL.